The 20 T cell receptor beta chains presented below share a single source sample, sequenced in a study of CD8 T cells in ankylosing spondylitis. MiXCR, applied by TCRdb to the 5' RACE reads, yields one record per CDR3 protein. Found here are about 360,000 distinct CDR3 sequences, around 15% of them singletons; the top ten hold 1.1%. The source material was blood, either unsorted or a sorted T cell fraction (not recorded which). The source of these receptors is a male donor with ankylosing spondylitis or in good health (not recorded which).

This clonotype was counted only a few times. This chain joins TRBV4-1 and TRBJ2-3; D gene uncertain. Germline CDR1 is MGHRA and CDR2 is YSYEKL. CDR3 length equals 13 residues. V was pared by 4 bases and J by 6 bases, with 11 bases between. The CDR3 region is CASSLQVSDTQYF. CDR3 coding DNA: TGCGCCAGCAGCCTCCAGGTATCGGATACGCAGTATTTT.

This clonotype appeared many times. This chain links TRBV10-3 with TRBJ2-2, with D uncertain. V was clipped by 5 bases and J by 6 bases, with 7 bases between them. The CDR3 is 12 residues long. Germline V gene sequence: CDR1 ENHRY, CDR2 SYGVKD. The CDR3 DNA sequence: TGTGCCATCAGTACTTTCGCCGGGGAGCTGTTTTTT. The encoded protein is CAISTFAGELFF.

This clonotype was observed a few times. The genes are TRBV5-1 and TRBJ2-5; the D gene is possibly TRBD2 (7 bases). CDR1 and CDR2 (germline): SGHRS, YFSETQ. The CDR3 contains 14 residues. The ends were cut back, 0 bases at V and 5 bases at J, with 11 bases in the middle. CDR3 DNA: TGCGCCAGCAGCTTGGGGGGGGGCACGGAGACCCAGTACTTC. Its translation is CASSLGGGTETQYF.

This clonotype was recorded many times. The chain uses TRBV12-3 or TRBV12-4 and TRBJ2-7; 7 bases align to TRBD1. The CDR3 length is 14 residues. V dropped 3 bases and J dropped 1; count of bases not matched to a gene: 3. CDR3 nucleotides: TGTGCCAGCAGTTTTAGACAGGGTTCCTACGAGCAGTACTTC. Its protein product is CASSFRQGSYEQYF.

The J gene is TRBJ2-2, the V gene TRBV3-1; D gene uncertain. The CDR3 extends over 15 amino acids. The germline V and J ends were trimmed by 1 base and 6 bases, with 12 bases remaining between them. CDR1 and CDR2 from the germline V gene are LGHDT and YNNKEL (reference sequence). CDR3 nucleotides: TGTGCCAGCAGCCAAGTAGCACCTCCGGCCGGGGAGCTGTTTTTT. Amino acids: CASSQVAPPAGELFF.

The chain employs TRBV11-2 and TRBJ2-1; perhaps TRBD1 as D (5 bases). Germline CDR1 SGHAT, CDR2 FQNNGV. Trimming cost V 1 base and J 3 bases, with 16 bases left between them. The CDR3 totals 17 residues. The CDR3 spells CASSLVLGRVGYNEQFF. The CDR3 nucleotides read TGTGCCAGCAGCTTAGTCTTGGGCAGGGTGGGCTACAATGAGCAGTTCTTC.

This clonotype was found a few times. V usage is TRBV12-3 or TRBV12-4 and J usage is TRBJ1-1; D remains unclear. Trimming took 5 bases from V and 1 from J, leaving 8 bases between them. CDR3 size: 13 residues. As DNA, the CDR3 is TGTGCCAGCAGTATTAAGACGAACACTGAAGCTTTCTTT. Its protein is CASSIKTNTEAFF.

The CDR3 DNA is TGTGCCATCAGGGGAACTATACAGGGATCCGAGCAGTACTTC. Translation gives CAIRGTIQGSEQYF. The V call is TRBV10-3, the J call TRBJ2-7; D might be TRBD1 (6 bases). This CDR3 region has 14 residues. CDR1 ENHRY and CDR2 SYGVKD come from the germline V gene. Deletions cut 6 bases from V and 6 bases from J, with 18 bases between.

The chain recombines TRBV30 with TRBJ1-2, with D perhaps TRBD1 (5 bases). This CDR3 contains 13 residues. The germline V gene has CDR1 GTSNPN and CDR2 SVGIG (reference sequence). Trimming stripped 2 bases from V and 8 bases from J, with 15 bases between. CDR3 DNA: TGTGCCTGGAGTCGTGGGGGTTGGAACGGCTACACCTTC. It translates to CAWSRGGWNGYTF.

This clonotype was found many times. The chain joins TRBV12-3 or TRBV12-4 to TRBJ1-5, with a weak D call TRBD1 (6 bases). Trimming left V 6 bases short and J 13 bases short, with 13 bases between. The CDR3 contains 11 residues. The CDR3 spells CASSLTGHQHF. The CDR3 coding sequence is TGTGCCAGCAGCTTAACAGGGCATCAGCATTTT.

This sequence joins TRBV5-1 and TRBJ1-1; TRBD1 aligns across 8 bases. V was pared by 4 bases and J by 10 bases, with 6 bases of the junction left unmatched. The CDR3 contains 12 residues. The germline CDR1 and CDR2 sequences are SGHRS and YFSETQ. For the CDR3, the DNA is TGCGCCAGCAGCGGGGACAGGCCACGAGCTTTCTTT. It translates to CASSGDRPRAFF.

This clonotype was counted a few times. V usage is TRBV4-2 and J usage is TRBJ2-5; D is tentatively TRBD1 or TRBD2 (6 bases each). This CDR3 has 17 residues. The germline V and J ends were trimmed by 0 bases and 4 bases, with 18 bases remaining between them. Looked up from germline, CDR1 is LGHNA and CDR2 is YNFKEQ. The CDR3 nucleotides are TGTGCCAGCAGCCAAGAAGGGCCGGGGGCAGGGCCAGAGACCCAGTACTTC. Residues: CASSQEGPGAGPETQYF.

This clonotype has just a few counts. V usage is TRBV18 and J usage is TRBJ2-1; a possible D gene is TRBD1 (5 bases). Germline V gene lookup returns CDR1 KGHSH and CDR2 LQKENI. The CDR3 is 15 residues long. Trimming took 0 bases from V and 7 from J, leaving 13 bases between them. DNA of the CDR3: TGTGCCAGCTCACCACCGGACAAAAAGGGGAATGAGCAGTTCTTC. It is translated as CASSPPDKKGNEQFF.

In this sample, this clonotype turned up a few times. The chain links TRBV20-1 to TRBJ1-2; D gene ambiguous. Germline CDR1 and CDR2: DFQATT and SNEGSKA (reference sequence). V lost 6 bases, J lost 6 bases, and 5 bases lay in between. This CDR3 region has 9 residues. CDR3 nucleotides: TGCAGTGCGGGTGATGGCTACACCTTC. Encoded protein: CSAGDGYTF.

This clonotype was counted only a few times. The rearrangement joins TRBV5-1 to TRBJ1-2, with a weak D call TRBD1 (6 bases). V dropped 4 bases and J dropped 0 bases, with 13 bases sitting between them. This CDR3 region has 15 residues. In germline, CDR1 is SGHRS, CDR2 YFSETQ. CDR3 protein: CASSLTGPPNYGYTF. Here the CDR3 DNA reads TGCGCCAGCAGCCTGACAGGACCACCTAACTATGGCTACACCTTC.

The chain combines TRBV11-2 with TRBJ1-2, with 10 bases matching TRBD1. Germline V gene data show CDR1 as SGHAT and CDR2 as FQNNGV. This CDR3 contains 19 residues. V lost 3 bases and J lost 1; bases outside the gene matches: 14. The CDR3, as DNA: TGTGCCAGCAGCTTGGGGGCTGCGAGGGACAGGGGCTTTAACTATGGCTACACCTTC. It yields the protein CASSLGAARDRGFNYGYTF.

In this sample, this clonotype turned up many times. The gene calls are TRBV5-1 and TRBJ1-2, with D maybe TRBD1 (5 bases). The CDR3 spans 12 residues. V was clipped by 7 bases and J by 5 bases, with 12 bases between them. Per germline, CDR1 SGHRS and CDR2 YFSETQ. The CDR3 sequence: CASSREEYGYTF. The CDR3 nucleotides are TGCGCCAGCTCCAGGGAGGAGTATGGCTACACCTTC.

This clonotype was recorded many times. V usage is TRBV29-1 and J usage is TRBJ2-1; no clear D gene. The ends were cut back, 4 bases at V and 5 bases at J, with 9 bases in the middle. This CDR3 spans 12 amino acids. Germline assignment: CDR1 SQVTM and CDR2 ANQGSEA. The DNA of the CDR3 is TGCAGCGTTGTCTTCGGGCACAATGAGCAGTTCTTC. It codes for CSVVFGHNEQFF.

In this sample, this clonotype turned up many times. In DNA form, the CDR3 reads TGCGCCAGCAGGAAATTGGACTTAATGAACACTGAAGCTTTCTTT. It yields the protein CASRKLDLMNTEAFF. This chain joins TRBV4-1 and TRBJ1-1, with D uncertain. Germline V gene sequence: CDR1 MGHRA, CDR2 YSYEKL. The CDR3 runs to 15 residues. With 6 bases removed from V and 0 bases from J, the gap between germline ends came to 14 bases.

In this sample, this clonotype turned up a few times. The V and J genes are TRBV12-3 or TRBV12-4 and TRBJ2-7, with D perhaps matching TRBD1 or TRBD2 (5 bases each). The CDR3 contains 18 residues. The V end lost 7 bases, the J end lost 9 bases, and 34 bases lay between the germline ends. The DNA of the CDR3 is TGTGCCAGCACCTTGGAGGATGACGGGACCTCGGCCGGGTGGGGGCAGTACTTC. Encoded protein: CASTLEDDGTSAGWGQYF.